This T cell receptor beta chain comes out of a study of T cell responses to AZD1222 COVID-19 vaccine. Trimming took off 5 bases at V and 8 bases at J, with 17 bases between the two ends. Looked up from germline, CDR1 is KGHDR and CDR2 is SFDVKD. There are 14 residues in the CDR3. Profiling relied on immunoSEQ multiplex PCR, and the TCRdb table lists in-frame clones only, not all of them. The sample lists tens of thousands of clones; more than 75% were seen once. This clone appeared a single time. What it binds is unknown. Broader study findings: Reportedly, close to half of spike-specific TCRs are directed against unmutated variant regions. The donor cohort was predominantly white British with a female majority, and clonal diversity may have been underestimated. Every sample of the repertoires postdated the peak T cell response.

Sequencing used peripheral blood, obtained on day 0 of AZD1222 vaccination. V is TRBV24-1 and J is TRBJ1-2; D gene uncertain. This receptor was taken from an adult in good health. The CDR3 DNA reads as TGTGCCACCAGTGCTCGCGGGCGGAGCATCGGCTACACCTTC. Translating it yields CATSARGRSIGYTF.